This entry lists 18 T cell receptor beta chains sequenced from one sample in a study of beta chain features in type 1 diabetes. Expressed TCRB transcripts were sequenced because the entire RNA isolate underwent reverse transcription. Generated by immunoSEQ multiplex PCR, the TCRdb table keeps only in-frame clones and is missing some. The sample holds about 180,000 clones, 13% seen once. The source material was central memory CD4+ T cells from blood. The receptors derive from a woman aged 18 to 35 in good health.

This clone has a handful of counts. The chain combines TRBV13 with TRBJ2-7; 7 nucleotides line up with TRBD1. This CDR3 comprises 15 residues. The germline V gene encodes CDR1 PRHDT and CDR2 FYEKMQ (reference sequence). With V trimmed by 5 bases and J by 0 bases, 7 bases remained unmatched. CDR3 in amino acids: CASSTRDRFSYEQYF. CDR3 DNA: TGTGCCAGCAGCACCCGGGACAGATTCTCCTACGAGCAGTACTTC.

This clone has a handful of counts. The chain links TRBV7-2 to TRBJ1-5; TRBD1 matches 8 bases. This CDR3 is 13 amino acids long. CDR1 is SGHTA, CDR2 FQGNSA, per germline. V lost 5 bases to trimming and J lost 6 bases; unmatched junction nucleotides: 3. CDR3 loop: CASSLQGAQPQHF. DNA for the CDR3: TGTGCCAGCAGCCTTCAGGGGGCTCAGCCCCAGCATTTT.

This clone was detected only a few times. The rearrangement links TRBV15 to TRBJ2-5, with TRBD1 matching 7 bases. V lost 4 bases and J lost 1; bases outside the gene matches: 3. Germline CDR1 and CDR2: LNHNV and YYDKDF (reference sequence). The CDR3 covers 14 residues. This CDR3 is CATSKDRAQETQYF. CDR3 DNA: TGTGCCACCAGCAAAGACAGGGCCCAAGAGACCCAGTACTTC. The variable domain in full, completed from reference TRBV15 and TRBJ2-5, reads DAMVIQNPRYQVTQFGKPVTLSCSQTLNHNVMYWYQQKSSQAPKLLFHYYDKDFNNEADTPDNFQSRRPNTSFCFLDIRSPGLGDTAMYLCATSKDRAQETQYFGPGTRLLVL.

This clone turned up a few times. The genes are TRBV20-1 and TRBJ2-1; D is perhaps TRBD2 (5 bases). The germline V gene has CDR1 DFQATT and CDR2 SNEGSKA (reference sequence). Trimming left V 6 bases short and J 10 bases short, with 13 bases between. This CDR3 spans 11 amino acids. The CDR3 DNA is TGCAGTGCGCTTAGGGCGGGCGAGCAGTTCTTC. This codes for CSALRAGEQFF.

The rearrangement links TRBV14 to TRBJ2-3; 8 positions match TRBD1. The CDR3 loop spans 22 amino acids. Germline V gives CDR1 SGHDN, CDR2 FVKESK. V shed 4 bases and J 6 bases; nucleotides not matched to a gene: 30. CDR3 DNA sequence: TGTGCCAGCAGCCCCACCTGGACAGGGCGTTGGTCGGAGGACCCCAAACAGGATACGCAGTATTTT. It yields the protein CASSPTWTGRWSEDPKQDTQYF.

The chain links TRBV7-3 to TRBJ2-7, with 7 positions matching TRBD1. This CDR3 has 13 amino acids. V was clipped by 5 bases and J by 6 bases; unmatched bases: 7. CDR1 and CDR2 (germline): SGHTA, FQGTGA. CDR3 sequence reads: CASSQDRVGEQYF. The CDR3 DNA reads as TGTGCCAGCAGCCAAGACAGGGTCGGCGAGCAGTACTTC.

Turning to this clone: A clone one base away is much larger, so this may be a read error. V gene TRBV6-5 combines with J gene TRBJ1-5; TRBD1 is a possible D gene (6 bases). V was trimmed by 4 bases and J by 1 base, leaving 8 bases between them. CDR1 MNHEY and CDR2 SVGAGI come from the germline V gene. The CDR3 runs 14 residues. The CDR3 DNA reads as TGTGCCAGCAGTTTCACAGGGAGCAATCAGCCCCAGCATTTT. This encodes CASSFTGSNQPQHF.

This clone was observed a handful of times. V and J are TRBV28 and TRBJ1-2; 11 bases are a match to TRBD1. From germline, CDR1 is MDHEN and CDR2 SYDVKM. This CDR3 has 14 amino acids. J gave up 6 bases and V 5 bases, and 5 bases lay outside the gene matches. Written as DNA, the CDR3 is TGTGCCAGCAGTGCCGGACAGGGGGCAAATGGCTACACCTTC. It codes for CASSAGQGANGYTF.

This clone was recorded a few times. This chain connects TRBV5-1 to TRBJ1-4; 10 bases are a match to TRBD1. The trim removed 4 bases at V and 5 bases at J, leaving 2 bases unmatched. This CDR3 spans 14 amino acids. The germline CDR1 and CDR2 sequences are SGHRS and YFSETQ. CDR3 DNA sequence: TGCGCCAGCAGCGAGGGACAGGGGAATGAAAAACTGTTTTTT. As protein: CASSEGQGNEKLFF.

This clone was found a few times. The chain employs TRBV10-3 and TRBJ2-7; possibly TRBD2 for D (6 bases). Trimming removed 6 bases from V and 5 bases from J, with 20 bases in between. CDR3 length: 15 residues. Per germline, CDR1 ENHRY and CDR2 SYGVKD. CDR3 bases: TGTGCCATCAGCGCGAGCGGGCCTAGTTCGAACGAGCAGTACTTC. The encoded protein is CAISASGPSSNEQYF.

This clone was seen a few times. As DNA, the CDR3 is TGTGCCAGCAGTGAAGGGAGAAGGAGCGGGGAGCTGTTTTTT. Translated: CASSEGRRSGELFF. The V gene is TRBV2, the J gene TRBJ2-2, with no clear D. V lost 1 base, J lost 7 bases, and 10 bases lay in between. CDR3 length: 14 amino acids. Germline values: CDR1 SNHLY, CDR2 FYNNEI.

The chain combines TRBV5-1 with TRBJ2-7; D gene uncertain. The CDR3 contains 13 residues. V lost 0 bases, J lost 3 bases, and 7 bases lay in between. CDR1 SGHRS and CDR2 YFSETQ come from the germline V gene. CDR3 region: CASSLGSYYEQYF. Written as DNA, the CDR3 is TGCGCCAGCAGCTTGGGTAGTTACTACGAGCAGTACTTC. Based on the CDR3 plus reference TRBV5-1 and TRBJ2-7, the full variable domain is KAGVTQTPRYLIKTRGQQVTLSCSPISGHRSVSWYQQTPGQGLQFLFEYFSETQRNKGNFPGRFSGRQFSNSRSEMNVSTLELGDSALYLCASSLGSYYEQYFGPGTRLTVT.

To note about this clone: Distinct nucleotide sequences in the sample also encode this CDR3. The DNA for the CDR3 is TGTGCCAGCCGCCGGGACAGGGGCTTGTACGAGCAGTACTTC. Its protein product is CASRRDRGLYEQYF. The gene calls are TRBV27 and TRBJ2-7; 10 nucleotides line up with TRBD1. Unmatched junction bases numbered 8, after V lost 8 bases and J lost 4 bases. Per the germline V gene, CDR1 is MNHEY and CDR2 is SMNVEV (reference sequence). The CDR3 extends over 14 amino acids.

This clone was seen a few times. This chain connects TRBV6-1 to TRBJ2-5, with unresolved D. The CDR3 loop spans 14 amino acids. Trimming left V 6 bases short and J 1 base short, with 12 bases between. The germline V gene encodes CDR1 MNHNS and CDR2 SASEGT. The CDR3 bases are TGTGCCAGCAGACCCGTAGCCCCCCAAGAGACCCAGTACTTC. Its translation: CASRPVAPQETQYF.

In this sample, this clone turned up a few times. The chain is built from TRBV5-4 and TRBJ2-1; the D is unclear. The CDR3 length is 13 residues. V was cut by 3 bases and J by 12 bases, with 16 bases left in between. Germline-derived CDR1 and CDR2 are SGHNT and YYREEE (reference sequence). CDR3 residues: CASSSELGLWQFF. CDR3 bases: TGTGCCAGCAGCTCTGAGCTAGGCCTCTGGCAGTTCTTC.

This clone appeared a few times. The chain employs TRBV11-2 and TRBJ2-3, with D possibly being TRBD1 (6 bases). Germline V gene lookup returns CDR1 SGHAT and CDR2 FQNNGV. The V and J ends lost 0 bases and 6 bases respectively, with 13 bases between them. The CDR3 length is 15 residues. Here the CDR3 DNA reads TGTGCCAGCAGCTTAGATCAGGGGACAAGGGATACGCAGTATTTT. Translated, it gives CASSLDQGTRDTQYF.

The chain has TRBV4-2 and TRBJ2-4, with D possibly TRBD1 on 6 matching bases. Trimming removed 1 base at V and 0 bases at J, with 10 bases between. The length of the CDR3 is 16 residues. Germline CDR1 is LGHNA and CDR2 is YNFKEQ. CDR3 bases: TGTGCCAGCAGCCAAGTATCAGGGGTAGCCAAAAACATTCAGTACTTC. It is translated as CASSQVSGVAKNIQYF.

This clone turned up a few times. The V and J genes are TRBV29-1 and TRBJ1-4; TRBD1 agrees at 7 bases. The CDR3 sequence is 13 residues long. Germline trimming cut 5 bases from V and 8 bases from J; bases unmatched to any gene: 8. Germline V lookup: CDR1 SQVTM, CDR2 ANQGSEA. In DNA, the CDR3 is TGCAGCGTTAGGGACAGCCGAGGGGAAAAACTGTTTTTT. This codes for CSVRDSRGEKLFF. Based on the CDR3 plus reference TRBV29-1 and TRBJ1-4, the full variable domain is SAVISQKPSRDICQRGTSLTIQCQVDSQVTMMFWYRQQPGQSLTLIATANQGSEATYESGFVIDKFPISRPNLTFSTLTVSNMSPEDSSIYLCSVRDSRGEKLFFGSGTQLSVL.